A single sample gave rise to the 27 T cell receptor beta chains below, sequenced in a study of response to subunit inactivated influenza vaccine. TCRdb ran MiXCR on the RT-PCR reads and lists one entry per CDR3 protein. The data show roughly 500,000 distinct CDR3 sequences, less than 30% seen once. The input for sequencing was CD4+ T cells sorted from PBMCs, taken 4 to 6 days after vaccination. These receptors were taken from a man aged 50 to 60 who received an inactivated influenza vaccine.

This clonotype was counted only a few times. The chain couples TRBV7-2 to TRBJ2-5, with a possible D match to TRBD2 (6 bases). The CDR3 is made up of 13 amino acids. Germline loops: CDR1 SGHTA, CDR2 FQGNSA. V was trimmed by 6 bases and J by 4 bases, leaving 12 bases between them. The CDR3 coding sequence is TGTGCCAGCAGTTATACTAGCAGAGAGACCCAGTACTTC. Translated, it gives CASSYTSRETQYF.

The V and J genes are TRBV6-2 or TRBV6-3 and TRBJ2-1, with a weak D call TRBD2 (6 bases). Trimming pared 8 bases from V and 4 bases from J, leaving 21 bases between. The CDR3 consists of 16 residues. Germline lookup yields CDR1 MNHEY and CDR2 SVGEGT. CDR3 loop: CASSLKGAGTYNEQFF. In DNA form, the CDR3 reads TGTGCCAGCTCTCTCAAAGGGGCGGGAACTTACAATGAGCAGTTCTTC.

This clonotype appeared a few times. The rearrangement joins TRBV20-1 to TRBJ2-7; 10 bases align to TRBD2. The ends lost 0 bases at V and 2 bases at J; junction bases unmatched: 7. Germline CDR1 reads DFQATT; CDR2 reads SNEGSKA (reference sequence). The CDR3 contains 16 residues. The CDR3 DNA is TGCAGTGCTAGAGACATATTAGCGGGGGGTACCTACGAGCAGTACTTC. Translation gives CSARDILAGGTYEQYF.

This clonotype was counted only a few times. The chain is built from TRBV20-1 and TRBJ2-3; D unclear. Germline-derived CDR1 and CDR2 are DFQATT and SNEGSKA (reference sequence). The V and J ends lost 3 bases and 6 bases respectively, with 10 bases between them. The CDR3 has 12 amino acids. Here the CDR3 reads CSARTSGDTQYF. CDR3 coding DNA: TGCAGTGCTAGGACTTCCGGGGATACGCAGTATTTT.

The sample holds many counts of this clonotype. V gene TRBV9 combines with J gene TRBJ2-1; the D gene could be TRBD1 or TRBD2 (5 bases each). Germline CDR1 reads SGDLS; CDR2 reads YYNGEE. This CDR3 has 15 residues. The ends were cut back, 2 bases at V and 4 bases at J, with 13 bases in the middle. This CDR3 is CASSVGQGPYNEQFF. CDR3 nucleotide sequence: TGTGCCAGCAGCGTGGGGCAGGGACCTTACAATGAGCAGTTCTTC.

This clonotype has only a few counts. This chain uses TRBV3-1 with TRBJ2-1; D may be TRBD1 (6 bases). The CDR3 is 15 amino acids. Germline V CDR1 and CDR2: LGHDT, YNNKEL (reference sequence). Trimming shortened V by 4 bases and J by 0 bases, and 10 bases separated the two germline ends. CDR3 in DNA: TGTGCCAGCAGCCGGGAAGGGGGCTCCTACAATGAGCAGTTCTTC. Protein sequence: CASSREGGSYNEQFF.

The rearrangement joins TRBV4-3 to TRBJ1-2; 9 bases align to TRBD1. CDR3 length: 14 residues. Germline V gene data show CDR1 as LGHNA and CDR2 as YSLEER. Trimming at V came to 0 bases and at J to 9 bases, leaving 5 bases not matched to a gene. The CDR3 coding sequence is TGCGCCAGCAGCCAAGAACAGGGGGCAGGGAGCTACACCTTC. It is translated as CASSQEQGAGSYTF.

This clonotype has more than one count but fewer than ten. This chain connects TRBV10-3 to TRBJ2-7; D unresolved. Trimming cost V 2 bases and J 3 bases, with 5 bases left between them. This CDR3 has 12 residues. The germline CDR1 and CDR2 sequences are ENHRY and SYGVKD. Here the CDR3 DNA reads TGTGCCATCAGTGAGGCCTTCTACGAGCAGTACTTC. Translation: CAISEAFYEQYF.

V usage is TRBV4-3 and J usage is TRBJ2-2, with D unresolved. The CDR3 length is 16 residues. Germline assignment: CDR1 LGHNA and CDR2 YSLEER. V was pared by 1 base and J by 0 bases, with 9 bases between. The CDR3 nucleotides are TGCGCCAGCAGCCAAGTTCTTGGGGCGAACACCGGGGAGCTGTTTTTT. As protein: CASSQVLGANTGELFF.

The chain uses TRBV6-1 and TRBJ2-7; D call uncertain. There are 14 residues in the CDR3. Germline lookup yields CDR1 MNHNS and CDR2 SASEGT. Trimming shortened V by 1 base and J by 2 bases, and 9 bases separated the two germline ends. The CDR3 region is CASSEGPGTYEQYF. The CDR3 nucleotides read TGTGCCAGCAGTGAAGGGCCCGGTACCTACGAGCAGTACTTC.

This clonotype appeared a few times. The DNA for the CDR3 is TGTGCCACCAGTGATTATCGGGGGGTGAACACCGGGGAGCTGTTTTTT. It translates to CATSDYRGVNTGELFF. This sequence joins TRBV24-1 and TRBJ2-2; 7 nucleotides match TRBD2. Looked up from germline, CDR1 is KGHDR and CDR2 is SFDVKD. The ends lost 2 bases at V and 1 base at J; junction bases unmatched: 3. This CDR3 has 16 amino acids.

The genes are TRBV6-5 and TRBJ1-3; D call uncertain. Trimming took 2 bases from V and 1 from J, leaving 6 bases between them. This CDR3 is built from 14 residues. Germline V gene sequence: CDR1 MNHEY, CDR2 SVGAGI. For the CDR3, the DNA is TGTGCCAGCAGTTACACAAGGTCTGGAAACACCATATATTTT. Protein product: CASSYTRSGNTIYF.

The chain recombines TRBV29-1 with TRBJ1-1; D remains unclear. The V end was cut by 6 bases, the J end by 10 bases, with 18 bases between. The CDR3 loop spans 12 amino acids. Germline CDR1 and CDR2: SQVTM and ANQGSEA. The DNA for the CDR3 is TGCAGCGTCCTCAGCGCACTGGAGAGAGCTTTCTTT. Translated: CSVLSALERAFF.

A few counts support this clonotype. The chain has TRBV9 and TRBJ1-2; D ambiguous. V gave up 2 bases and J gave up 7 bases, with 12 bases separating them. CDR3 length: 13 residues. Looked up from germline, CDR1 is SGDLS and CDR2 is YYNGEE. In DNA form, the CDR3 reads TGTGCCAGCAGCGTTGGCCCGAAGGGTGGCTACACCTTC. This encodes CASSVGPKGGYTF.

The chain joins TRBV10-3 to TRBJ2-2; 9 bases fit TRBD1. Germline CDR1 is ENHRY and CDR2 is SYGVKD. Germline trimming cut 4 bases from V and 0 bases from J; bases unmatched to any gene: 6. The CDR3 spans 17 residues. The CDR3 DNA reads as TGTGCCATCAGTGTAACGGACAGGGGATCGAACACCGGGGAGCTGTTTTTT. Protein product: CAISVTDRGSNTGELFF.

The chain is built from TRBV20-1 and TRBJ2-7, with a weak D call TRBD1 (5 bases). The germline V and J ends were trimmed by 3 bases and 4 bases, with 7 bases remaining between them. The germline V gene has CDR1 DFQATT and CDR2 SNEGSKA (reference sequence). The CDR3 contains 11 residues. The CDR3 region is CSARDKYEQYF. In DNA form, the CDR3 reads TGCAGTGCTAGGGACAAATACGAGCAGTACTTC.

This clonotype appeared a few times. This chain links TRBV7-9 with TRBJ1-2; a weak D match, TRBD1 (5 bases). The V end was cut by 5 bases, the J end by 4 bases, with 14 bases between. This CDR3 contains 14 residues. Germline V gene data show CDR1 as SEHNR and CDR2 as FQNEAQ (reference sequence). The CDR3, as DNA: TGTGCCAGCAGCCGAATGGGACGGCCCTATGGCTACACCTTC. It is translated as CASSRMGRPYGYTF.

The chain has TRBV6-2 or TRBV6-3 and TRBJ2-1; D is tentatively TRBD1 or TRBD2 (6 bases each). With 6 bases removed from V and 2 bases from J, the gap between germline ends came to 14 bases. Germline V gene lookup returns CDR1 MNHEY and CDR2 SVGEGT. The CDR3 sequence is 15 residues long. The CDR3 is CASRPTGGTYNEQFF. The CDR3 coding sequence is TGTGCCAGCAGACCGACAGGAGGGACCTACAATGAGCAGTTCTTC.

The rearrangement links TRBV20-1 to TRBJ2-7; D call uncertain. The length of the CDR3 is 16 residues. Germline lookup yields CDR1 DFQATT and CDR2 SNEGSKA (reference sequence). V shed 3 bases and J shed 2 bases, with 20 bases lying between them. In nucleotides, the CDR3 is TGCAGTGCTAGCTTTGAGACTTTACACCAAACCTACGAGCAGTACTTC. Protein product: CSASFETLHQTYEQYF.

J is TRBJ1-6 and V is TRBV5-1; D is unresolved. Trimming pared 4 bases from V and 5 bases from J, leaving 13 bases between. Germline lookup yields CDR1 SGHRS and CDR2 YFSETQ. This CDR3 is built from 15 residues. The CDR3 loop is CASSPDDGNNSPLHF. The DNA of the CDR3 is TGCGCCAGCAGCCCGGACGACGGTAATAATTCACCCCTCCACTTT. The full variable domain, in which reference TRBV5-1 and TRBJ1-6 provide the parts outside the CDR3, is KAGVTQTPRYLIKTRGQQVTLSCSPISGHRSVSWYQQTPGQGLQFLFEYFSETQRNKGNFPGRFSGRQFSNSRSEMNVSTLELGDSALYLCASSPDDGNNSPLHFGNGTRLTVT.

The chain has TRBV10-2 and TRBJ1-1; a weak D match, TRBD1 (6 bases). CDR1 is WSHSY, CDR2 SAAADI, per germline. Trimming shortened V by 3 bases and J by 5 bases, and 10 bases separated the two germline ends. The CDR3 extends over 13 amino acids. The CDR3 DNA is TGCGCCAGCAGTGAACAGGGAGCGACTGAAGCTTTCTTT. It encodes CASSEQGATEAFF.

This clonotype was detected many times. This CDR3 reads CSARQGRTAGELFF. CDR3 DNA: TGCAGTGCTAGACAGGGAAGGACGGCCGGGGAGCTGTTTTTT. The chain recombines TRBV20-1 with TRBJ2-2; D is perhaps TRBD1 (5 bases). Trimming stripped 2 bases from V and 6 bases from J, with 13 bases between. Germline V CDR1 and CDR2: DFQATT, SNEGSKA (reference sequence). The CDR3 runs 14 residues.

The chain joins TRBV24-1 to TRBJ2-2, with D unresolved. Germline V lookup: CDR1 KGHDR, CDR2 SFDVKD. The CDR3 is 13 residues long. Trimming shortened V by 9 bases and J by 2 bases, and 9 bases separated the two germline ends. CDR3 residues: CATASDNTGELFF. CDR3 in DNA: TGTGCCACCGCATCGGACAACACCGGGGAGCTGTTTTTT.

The chain joins TRBV14 to TRBJ2-1; tentative D call: TRBD2 (5 bases). Trimming took off 1 base at V and 3 bases at J, with 13 bases between the two ends. The CDR3 sequence is 16 residues long. Germline CDR1 SGHDN, CDR2 FVKESK. CDR3 residues: CASSQAHSGNYNEQFF. The CDR3 DNA sequence: TGTGCCAGCAGCCAAGCCCACAGCGGCAACTACAATGAGCAGTTCTTC.

This chain joins TRBV6-5 and TRBJ2-5; D may be TRBD1 (6 bases). Between the trimmed V and J ends, which lost 2 bases and 3 bases, there was a span of 13 bases. In germline, CDR1 is MNHEY, CDR2 SVGAGI. The CDR3 contains 15 residues. The CDR3: CASSYGGQLKETQYF. The CDR3 region has the DNA TGTGCCAGCAGTTACGGAGGACAGCTCAAAGAGACCCAGTACTTC.

The chain links TRBV7-9 to TRBJ2-7, with D perhaps TRBD2 (5 bases). CDR1 and CDR2 (germline): SEHNR, FQNEAQ (reference sequence). The V end was cut by 0 bases, the J end by 0 bases, with 9 bases between. The CDR3 has 15 residues. The CDR3, as DNA: TGTGCCAGCAGCTTAGCAGGCAGCGGCTCCTACGAGCAGTACTTC. This gives the protein CASSLAGSGSYEQYF.

The rearrangement links TRBV20-1 to TRBJ2-3, with D unresolved. V was pared by 5 bases and J by 0 bases, with 6 bases between. The germline CDR1 and CDR2 sequences are DFQATT and SNEGSKA (reference sequence). There are 12 residues in the CDR3. This CDR3 is CSAEDSTDTQYF. The CDR3 bases are TGCAGTGCTGAGGACAGCACAGATACGCAGTATTTT.